These 19 T cell receptor beta chains were all obtained from the same sample, sequenced in a study of T cell responses to AZD1222 COVID-19 vaccine. Measured with immunoSEQ multiplex PCR; TCRdb has only the in-frame clones, and not every one. This repertoire shows fewer than 200,000 clones, roughly 92% found once; its top ten account for 8.5% to 12%. Sequencing used peripheral blood, obtained on day 0 of AZD1222 vaccination. The origin of the receptors is an adult in good health.

The chain combines TRBV7-6 with TRBJ1-1; TRBD1 matches 7 bases. This CDR3 has 15 amino acids. The ends lost 3 bases at V and 0 bases at J; junction bases unmatched: 4. Germline V gene data show CDR1 as SGHVS and CDR2 as FNYEAQ. The DNA of the CDR3 is TGTGCCAGCAGCTTTCACAGGGGCTTGAACACTGAAGCTTTCTTT. Its protein product is CASSFHRGLNTEAFF. Drawing the rest from reference TRBV7-6 and TRBJ1-1, the complete variable domain is GAGVSQSPRYKVTKRGQDVALRCDPISGHVSLYWYRQALGQGPEFLTYFNYEAQQDKSGLPNDRFSAERPEGSISTLTIQRTEQRDSAMYRCASSFHRGLNTEAFFGQGTRLTVV.

The chain couples TRBV6-2 or TRBV6-3 to TRBJ2-7; no clear D gene. V gave up 4 bases and J gave up 5 bases, with 6 bases separating them. The CDR3 extends over 11 amino acids. The germline CDR1 and CDR2 sequences are MNHEY and SVGEGT. CDR3 sequence (DNA): TGTGCCAGCAGTTCCGTCCACGAGCAGTACGTC. Its translation is CASSSVHEQYV.

This chain links TRBV5-1 with TRBJ2-7; D is unclear. The CDR3 is 12 residues long. V lost 4 bases and J lost 4, with 9 bases in between. The germline gives CDR1 SGHRS, CDR2 YFSETQ. The CDR3 region is CASSLDGYEQYV. For the CDR3, the DNA is TGCGCCAGCAGCCTGGACGGTTACGAGCAGTACGTC.

The chain couples TRBV5-5 to TRBJ1-2; weak D call: TRBD1 (5 bases). The V gene's germline CDR1 is SGHKS and CDR2 YYEKEE (reference sequence). V lost 0 bases to trimming and J lost 4 bases, with 10 bases between them. The CDR3 runs 14 residues. CDR3 bases: TGTGCCAGCAGCTTGGAGCAGGGCCGCTATGGCTACACCTTC. This gives the protein CASSLEQGRYGYTF.

The CDR3: CASSLAGLAGYPNTGELFF. In nucleotides, the CDR3 is TGCGCCAGCAGCTTGGCCGGACTAGCGGGGTATCCGAACACCGGGGAGCTGTTTTTT. The chain has TRBV5-1 and TRBJ2-2; TRBD2 aligns across 12 bases. The ends lost 0 bases at V and 0 bases at J; junction bases unmatched: 6. The CDR3 contains 19 residues. Looked up from germline, CDR1 is SGHRS and CDR2 is YFSETQ. Full variable domain (outside the CDR3, taken from reference TRBV5-1 and TRBJ2-2): KAGVTQTPRYLIKTRGQQVTLSCSPISGHRSVSWYQQTPGQGLQFLFEYFSETQRNKGNFPGRFSGRQFSNSRSEMNVSTLELGDSALYLCASSLAGLAGYPNTGELFFGEGSRLTVL.

This chain connects TRBV7-2 to TRBJ2-2, with a possible D match to TRBD1 (5 bases). The germline V and J ends were trimmed by 3 bases and 1 base, with 9 bases remaining between them. This CDR3 is built from 15 residues. Germline loops: CDR1 SGHTA, CDR2 FQGNSA. The CDR3 nucleotides read TGTGCCAGCAGCTTGGCCGGACAGAACACCGGGGAGCTGTTTTTT. It specifies CASSLAGQNTGELFF.

The chain joins TRBV7-9 to TRBJ2-3; 8 positions match TRBD2. Germline trimming cut 3 bases from V and 6 bases from J; bases unmatched to any gene: 8. The CDR3 has 15 residues. The germline CDR1 and CDR2 sequences are SEHNR and FQNEAQ (reference sequence). CDR3 in amino acids: CASSFRREVPDTQYF. The CDR3 nucleotides are TGTGCCAGCAGCTTTCGGCGGGAGGTCCCCGATACGCAGTATTTT.

The chain combines TRBV2 with TRBJ1-1; no clear D gene. CDR3 size: 15 residues. CDR1 and CDR2 (germline): SNHLY, FYNNEI. The germline V and J ends were trimmed by 4 bases and 0 bases, with 12 bases remaining between them. The CDR3 is CASSGTAALNTEAFF. Written as DNA, the CDR3 is TGTGCCAGCAGTGGGACGGCAGCTTTGAACACTGAAGCTTTCTTT.

This sequence joins TRBV14 and TRBJ1-1, with D tentatively TRBD1 (5 bases). This CDR3 comprises 14 residues. Trimming shortened V by 3 bases and J by 4 bases, and 12 bases separated the two germline ends. Germline V gene lookup returns CDR1 SGHDN and CDR2 FVKESK. This CDR3 reads CASSQWGSATEAFF. Here the CDR3 DNA reads TGTGCCAGCAGCCAGTGGGGCTCGGCCACTGAAGCTTTCTTT.

V is TRBV29-1 and J is TRBJ1-1, with D tentatively TRBD1 (5 bases). The V end lost 5 bases, the J end lost 4 bases, and 8 bases lay between the germline ends. CDR1 is SQVTM, CDR2 ANQGSEA, per germline. The CDR3 extends over 11 amino acids. The CDR3 nucleotides read TGCAGCGTTTTCCAGGGCACTGAAGCTTTCTTT. Translating it yields CSVFQGTEAFF.

J is TRBJ2-7 and V is TRBV3-1 (or the pseudogene TRBV3-2); TRBD2 is a possible D gene (6 bases). Per the germline V gene, CDR1 is LGHDT and CDR2 is YNNKEL (reference sequence). CDR3 length: 13 amino acids. V shed 4 bases and J shed 6 bases, with 13 bases lying between them. Here the CDR3 reads CASSRGRSGEQYF. In nucleotides, the CDR3 is TGTGCCAGCAGCCGGGGGAGGTCGGGCGAGCAGTACTTC.

This chain joins TRBV5-1 and TRBJ1-6; weak D call: TRBD1 (5 bases). Germline-derived CDR1 and CDR2 are SGHRS and YFSETQ. V was pared by 0 bases and J by 9 bases, with 16 bases between. The CDR3 sequence is 16 residues long. DNA of the CDR3: TGCGCCAGCAGCTTGGGCGGCCGGCAGGGAGGTTCACCCCTCCACTTT. Its protein is CASSLGGRQGGSPLHF. The full variable domain, its missing parts supplied by reference TRBV5-1 and TRBJ1-6, is KAGVTQTPRYLIKTRGQQVTLSCSPISGHRSVSWYQQTPGQGLQFLFEYFSETQRNKGNFPGRFSGRQFSNSRSEMNVSTLELGDSALYLCASSLGGRQGGSPLHFGNGTRLTVT.

The J gene is TRBJ2-4, the V gene TRBV5-1; 9 nucleotides agree with TRBD1. The CDR3 consists of 14 residues. CDR1 and CDR2 (germline): SGHRS, YFSETQ. After removal of 0 bases from V and 9 bases from J, the junction contained 4 bases not matched to a gene. CDR3 bases: TGCGCCAGCAGCTTGGGACAGGGGGAAAGCATTCAGTACTTC. Its protein is CASSLGQGESIQYF.

The V call is TRBV7-2, the J call TRBJ1-6; a weak D match, TRBD1 (5 bases). The CDR3 is 16 amino acids. The V and J ends lost 5 bases and 7 bases respectively, with 18 bases between them. CDR1 is SGHTA and CDR2 is FQGNSA in the germline V gene. The CDR3 protein is CASSPKVGRLNSPLHF. The CDR3 DNA reads as TGTGCCAGCAGCCCAAAGGTGGGACGCCTAAATTCACCCCTCCACTTT.

Here the CDR3 DNA reads TGTGCCAGCAGCCAGACACGGGGATCCTACAATGAGCAGTTCTTC. Protein: CASSQTRGSYNEQFF. V and J are TRBV3-1 (or the pseudogene TRBV3-2) and TRBJ2-1; D might be TRBD2 (5 bases). V was trimmed by 3 bases and J by 1 base, leaving 10 bases between them. From germline, CDR1 is LGHDT and CDR2 YNNKEL (reference sequence). The CDR3 extends over 15 amino acids.

Only one count was recorded for this clone. The J gene is TRBJ1-1, the V gene TRBV6-5; D ambiguous. There are 11 residues in the CDR3. Germline V gene sequence: CDR1 MNHEY, CDR2 SVGAGI. V was cut by 7 bases and J by 5 bases, with 8 bases left in between. In DNA, the CDR3 is TGTGCCAGCAAAGTAGGGACTGAAGCTTTCTTT. Its protein product is CASKVGTEAFF.

The J gene is TRBJ2-7, the V gene TRBV10-1, with 7 nucleotides matching TRBD1. This CDR3 spans 18 amino acids. V lost 4 bases, J lost 1 base, and 16 bases stayed unmatched. Germline assignment: CDR1 WNHNN and CDR2 SYGVQD (reference sequence). The DNA for the CDR3 is TGCGCCAGCAGTGCCGGGACAGCCCCTATTGGAAAATCCTACGAGCAGTACTTC. It codes for CASSAGTAPIGKSYEQYF.

The gene calls are TRBV7-9 and TRBJ2-3; 9 bases line up with TRBD1. V lost 3 bases and J lost 0; bases outside the gene matches: 4. The germline gives CDR1 SEHNR, CDR2 FQNEAQ (reference sequence). The CDR3 extends over 16 amino acids. The CDR3, as DNA: TGTGCCAGCAGCTTTGGGGACAGGGCTAGCACAGATACGCAGTATTTT. This gives the protein CASSFGDRASTDTQYF.

This chain links TRBV27 with TRBJ2-7; D remains unclear. CDR1 MNHEY and CDR2 SMNVEV come from the germline V gene (reference sequence). The V end lost 6 bases, the J end lost 2 bases, and 17 bases lay between the germline ends. This CDR3 is 15 amino acids long. The CDR3 DNA reads as TGTGCCAGCAGCCCCTTTGGTAATATCCCCTACGAGCAGTACTTC. Translating gives CASSPFGNIPYEQYF.